This TCR beta chain was identified during a study of blood T cells in healthy people across ages. Study-wide points: Researchers judged that diversity estimates from one million T cells fell short of true values. Strongly correlated with naive T cell percentage was TCR beta diversity.

The table lists this clonotype with a few counts. The antigen remains unidentified. No fewer than 7 million PBMCs went into each sample. V was pared by 5 bases and J by 0 bases, with 2 bases of the junction left unmatched. The CDR3 sequence is 14 residues long. Then a second PCR, running roughly 6 to 11 cycles, was carried out with a sample-barcoded 5' primer and a J-beta primer mix. Carrying 12 random nucleotides, a template-switch adaptor labeled each individual cDNA molecule. TCRdb recomputed calls from the 5' RACE reads with MiXCR, one row per CDR3 protein. The sample gives about 1.8 million distinct CDR3 sequences, less than 50% of which show up once; roughly 2.1% is in the top ten.

The genes are TRBV12-3 or TRBV12-4 and TRBJ2-5, with TRBD2 matching over 8 bases. Sample: blood. The sequence was collected from a woman between 40 and 55 years old in good health. CDR3 amino acids: CASSDGGDQETQYF. DNA of the CDR3: TGTGCCAGCAGTGACGGGGGGGACCAAGAGACCCAGTACTTC.